A selection of T cell receptor beta chains follows, all from one sample in a study of blood T cells in healthy people across ages. TCRdb reanalysed the 5' RACE reads using MiXCR and keeps one entry per CDR3 protein. The repertoire includes about 1.6 million distinct CDR3 sequences, about 32% of them detected once, and about 11% sits in the top ten. The source material was blood. These receptor sequences come from a woman aged 25 to 39 in good health. Both conserved end residues are part of each CDR3. The order of the fields is CDR3 DNA, CDR3 protein, D gene, clone size, V gene, J gene. D genes are given only for firm matches. Clone sizes are given selectively: once, few, many, or a class where the clone is expanded.

TGCGCCAGCAGCTTCAATATGGAAAGGGGCTCCTACGAGCAGTACTTC	CASSFNMERGSYEQYF	NA	many	TRBV4-1	TRBJ2-7
TGCAGTGCTAGGGCTCCGTACACTGAAGCTTTCTTT	CSARAPYTEAFF	NA	many	TRBV20-1	TRBJ1-1
TGCAGTGCTAGAGAAGGGACTTTAGCTGAGCAGTACTTC	CSAREGTLAEQYF	NA	few	TRBV20-1	TRBJ2-5
TGCAGTGCTGGGGCTACTAACAATGAGCAGTTCTTC	CSAGATNNEQFF	NA	NA	TRBV20-1	TRBJ2-1
TGTGCCAGCAGCCAAGATACAGGACTAGCGGGGGGACGGTTCTTC	CASSQDTGLAGGRFF	TRBD2	NA	TRBV3-1	TRBJ2-1
TGTGCCAGCAGCACCACTCAACTAGTCGAAACCAATGAGCAGTTCTTC	CASSTTQLVETNEQFF	NA	NA	TRBV12-3/TRBV12-4	TRBJ2-1
TGCAGCGTTGAGGGGCAGGGGGCCTACGAGCAGTACTTC	CSVEGQGAYEQYF	TRBD1	many	TRBV29-1	TRBJ2-7
TGTGCCGGCAGCTCAATCAGGGGGCTAGCCAAAAACATTCAGTACTTC	CAGSSIRGLAKNIQYF	TRBD1	NA	TRBV7-9	TRBJ2-4
TGTGCCAGCAGCTTCCAGGGGGCGGGAGGAGAGACCCAGTACTTC	CASSFQGAGGETQYF	NA	NA	TRBV7-8	TRBJ2-5
TGTGCCAGCAGCTACATCCGGGGAGGGGCCAATGAGCAGTTCTTC	CASSYIRGGANEQFF	TRBD2	NA	TRBV7-9	TRBJ2-1
TGCAGTGCTGACAGGGGGCAAGAGACCCAGTACTTC	CSADRGQETQYF	TRBD1	many	TRBV20-1	TRBJ2-5
TGTGCCAGCAGCTTTCCAGGGGCGAATTCGCCCCTCCACTTT	CASSFPGANSPLHF	NA	few	TRBV5-4	TRBJ1-6
TGCGCCAGCAGCAGGGACTACCTTCGGGAGCAGTTCTTC	CASSRDYLREQFF	TRBD2	NA	TRBV5-1	TRBJ2-1
TGTGCCAGCAGTTACTCGAGGGGGCGGGGGGGACAGGAGACCCAGTACTTC	CASSYSRGRGGQETQYF	TRBD2	NA	TRBV6-2/TRBV6-3	TRBJ2-5
TGTGCCAGCCGGCTAACGCCCTACAACCTTACGCAGTATTTT	CASRLTPYNLTQYF	NA	few	TRBV12-3/TRBV12-4	TRBJ2-3
TGTGCCAGCAACGGTAGAGGGGGGACCCAAGAGACCCAGTACTTC	CASNGRGGTQETQYF	NA	NA	TRBV3-1	TRBJ2-5
TGTGCCAGCAGTCCCAAGGACAGGAGGTCTAATGGCTACACCTTC	CASSPKDRRSNGYTF	TRBD1	NA	TRBV12-3/TRBV12-4	TRBJ1-2
TGCGCCAGCAGCTCCACAGGGTCGGTGAACACTGAAGCTTTCTTT	CASSSTGSVNTEAFF	NA	NA	TRBV5-1	TRBJ1-1
TGTGCCATCAGTAAGGCGGATGTAAACACTGAAGCTTTCTTT	CAISKADVNTEAFF	NA	NA	TRBV10-3	TRBJ1-1
TGTGCCAGCAGCTCGGACAGCTACAATGAGCAGTTCTTC	CASSSDSYNEQFF	NA	many	TRBV5-1	TRBJ2-1